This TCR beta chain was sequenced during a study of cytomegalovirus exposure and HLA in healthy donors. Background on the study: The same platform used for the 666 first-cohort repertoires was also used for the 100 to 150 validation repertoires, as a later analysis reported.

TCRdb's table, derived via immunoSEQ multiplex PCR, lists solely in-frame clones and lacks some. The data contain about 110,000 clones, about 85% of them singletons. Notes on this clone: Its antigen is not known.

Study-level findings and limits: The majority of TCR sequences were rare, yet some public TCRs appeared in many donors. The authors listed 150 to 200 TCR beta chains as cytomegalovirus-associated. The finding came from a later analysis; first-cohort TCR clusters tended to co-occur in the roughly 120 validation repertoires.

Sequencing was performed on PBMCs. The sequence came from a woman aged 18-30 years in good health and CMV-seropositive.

The CDR3 protein is CASSEVTGGPGDTQYF. As DNA, the CDR3 is TGTGCCAGTAGTGAGGTGACGGGGGGCCCTGGAGATACGCAGTATTTT. The chain joins TRBV19 to TRBJ2-3; tentative D call: TRBD2 (7 bases). V was cut by 5 bases and J by 5 bases, with 20 bases left in between. Germline loops: CDR1 LNHDA, CDR2 SQIVND (reference sequence). The CDR3 is 16 amino acids.